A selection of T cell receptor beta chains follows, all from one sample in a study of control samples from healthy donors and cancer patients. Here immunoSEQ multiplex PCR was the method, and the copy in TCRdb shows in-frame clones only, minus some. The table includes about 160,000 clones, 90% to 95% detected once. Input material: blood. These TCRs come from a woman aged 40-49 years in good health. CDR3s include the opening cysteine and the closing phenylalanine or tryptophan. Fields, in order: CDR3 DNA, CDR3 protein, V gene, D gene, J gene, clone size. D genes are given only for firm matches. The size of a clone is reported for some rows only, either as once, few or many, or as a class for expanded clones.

CDR3nt: TGTGCCAGCAGTTATCTCAGCGGCGCGGTGACCCAGTACTTC
CDR3aa: CASSYLSGAVTQYF
v_gene: TRBV6-2/TRBV6-3
d_gene: -
j_gene: TRBJ2-5
abundance: once

CDR3nt: TGTGCCAGTACCTTGGGGACACTCCAGTACTTC
CDR3aa: CASTLGTLQYF
v_gene: TRBV19
d_gene: -
j_gene: TRBJ2-4
abundance: -

CDR3nt: TGTGCCAGCAGCGGGAGGGTCTCCTACGAGCAGTACTTC
CDR3aa: CASSGRVSYEQYF
v_gene: TRBV9
d_gene: -
j_gene: TRBJ2-7
abundance: -

CDR3nt: TGTGCCAGCAGTCCCCCAATTGGACAGTTGAACACTGAAGCTTTCTTT
CDR3aa: CASSPPIGQLNTEAFF
v_gene: TRBV6-2/TRBV6-3
d_gene: -
j_gene: TRBJ1-1
abundance: -

CDR3nt: TGTGCCAGCGCAAAGTCCCGTAGCACTGAAGCTTTCTTT
CDR3aa: CASAKSRSTEAFF
v_gene: TRBV18
d_gene: -
j_gene: TRBJ1-1
abundance: -

CDR3nt: TGTGCCAGCAGCTTGGAGCGGCGGGGGGGCCGGGAGACCCAGTACTTC
CDR3aa: CASSLERRGGRETQYF
v_gene: TRBV5-6
d_gene: TRBD2
j_gene: TRBJ2-5
abundance: -

CDR3nt: TGTGCCAGCAGCAAGCACAGGGATCGGGGCACAGATACGCAGTATTTT
CDR3aa: CASSKHRDRGTDTQYF
v_gene: TRBV14
d_gene: -
j_gene: TRBJ2-3
abundance: -

CDR3nt: TGTGCCAGCAGTTTAGTTCAGGAGCAGTTCTTC
CDR3aa: CASSLVQEQFF
v_gene: TRBV12-3/TRBV12-4
d_gene: -
j_gene: TRBJ2-1
abundance: -

CDR3nt: TGTGCCAGCAGCCGGCAGGGCCTGAACACTGAAGCTTTCTTT
CDR3aa: CASSRQGLNTEAFF
v_gene: TRBV7-2
d_gene: -
j_gene: TRBJ1-1
abundance: -

CDR3nt: TGTGCCAGCAGTTACTCGGACAGCTATGGCTACACCTTC
CDR3aa: CASSYSDSYGYTF
v_gene: TRBV6-2/TRBV6-3
d_gene: -
j_gene: TRBJ1-2
abundance: -

CDR3nt: TGTGCCAGCAGCTTACAAAGGACCGAGCAGTACTTC
CDR3aa: CASSLQRTEQYF
v_gene: TRBV13
d_gene: -
j_gene: TRBJ2-7
abundance: -

CDR3nt: TGTGCCAGCAGCGTAGGGACGGGACGAGTCAATCAGCCCCAGCATTTT
CDR3aa: CASSVGTGRVNQPQHF
v_gene: TRBV9
d_gene: -
j_gene: TRBJ1-5
abundance: -

CDR3nt: TGTGCCAGCAGCCGAGGGTCAGTGGGTCAGGGGGCCTACACCTTC
CDR3aa: CASSRGSVGQGAYTF
v_gene: TRBV3-1/TRBV3-2
d_gene: TRBD1
j_gene: TRBJ1-2
abundance: -

CDR3nt: TGTGCCAGCAGCTTAGGGGCTAGCGGGAGGGCCTCCTACGAGCAGTACTTC
CDR3aa: CASSLGASGRASYEQYF
v_gene: TRBV7-2
d_gene: TRBD2
j_gene: TRBJ2-7
abundance: once

CDR3nt: TGTGCCTCGAACAGGGGGACTGAAGCTTTCTTT
CDR3aa: CASNRGTEAFF
v_gene: TRBV12-5
d_gene: TRBD1
j_gene: TRBJ1-1
abundance: -

CDR3nt: TGTGCCAGCGGCAGTGCCTCTGGGGCCAACGTCCTGACTTTC
CDR3aa: CASGSASGANVLTF
v_gene: TRBV11-2
d_gene: -
j_gene: TRBJ2-6
abundance: -

CDR3nt: TGTGCCAGTATGGATGGGGGCAATCAGCCCCAGCATTTT
CDR3aa: CASMDGGNQPQHF
v_gene: TRBV19
d_gene: -
j_gene: TRBJ1-5
abundance: medium-sized

CDR3nt: TGTGCCAGCAGCTTAGGCCGACCGGGGTCACCCCTCCACTTT
CDR3aa: CASSLGRPGSPLHF
v_gene: TRBV11-3
d_gene: -
j_gene: TRBJ1-6
abundance: -

CDR3nt: TGTGCCAGCCAGGGACAGGGCAATCAGCCCCAGCATTTT
CDR3aa: CASQGQGNQPQHF
v_gene: TRBV18
d_gene: TRBD1
j_gene: TRBJ1-5
abundance: few

CDR3nt: TGTGCCAGCAGTTTCGCGGGGACAGCCTATGGCTACACCTTC
CDR3aa: CASSFAGTAYGYTF
v_gene: TRBV28
d_gene: TRBD1
j_gene: TRBJ1-2
abundance: -

CDR3nt: TGTGCCAGCAGCTTGGGACAGAACCATCAGCCCCAGCATTTT
CDR3aa: CASSLGQNHQPQHF
v_gene: TRBV7-9
d_gene: TRBD1
j_gene: TRBJ1-5
abundance: -

CDR3nt: TGTGCCAGCAACCCCGGGGCAGGAGGCACCGGGGAGCTGTTTTTT
CDR3aa: CASNPGAGGTGELFF
v_gene: TRBV6-5
d_gene: -
j_gene: TRBJ2-2
abundance: -

CDR3nt: TGTGCCAGCAGCTGGACCAGCAATCAGCCCCAGCATTTT
CDR3aa: CASSWTSNQPQHF
v_gene: TRBV11-2
d_gene: -
j_gene: TRBJ1-5
abundance: -

CDR3nt: TGTGCCAGCAGCTTAGCACCGGGAGGGGATTCACCCCTCCACTTT
CDR3aa: CASSLAPGGDSPLHF
v_gene: TRBV7-9
d_gene: -
j_gene: TRBJ1-6
abundance: -

CDR3nt: TGTGCCAGTAGTACCGCCTCCGGACGATATGAAAAACTGTTTTTT
CDR3aa: CASSTASGRYEKLFF
v_gene: TRBV19
d_gene: -
j_gene: TRBJ1-4
abundance: -

CDR3nt: TGCAGCGTTAGGTCTGGAGGGCAGGAAAAAGCTTTCTTT
CDR3aa: CSVRSGGQEKAFF
v_gene: TRBV29-1
d_gene: -
j_gene: TRBJ1-1
abundance: -

CDR3nt: TGTGCCAGCAGCTTGCTACCGGGCTGGCTAGCGGGAGAGGGTGGCGAGCAGTACTTC
CDR3aa: CASSLLPGWLAGEGGEQYF
v_gene: TRBV5-4
d_gene: TRBD2
j_gene: TRBJ2-7
abundance: -

CDR3nt: TGTGCCAGCAGCACGGACAGGGAAGGCACTGAAGCTTTCTTT
CDR3aa: CASSTDREGTEAFF
v_gene: TRBV6-2/TRBV6-3
d_gene: TRBD1
j_gene: TRBJ1-1
abundance: -

CDR3nt: TGCGCCAGCAGCCAAGATGTTAGCGGGGGGTGGAATGAGCAGTTCTTC
CDR3aa: CASSQDVSGGWNEQFF
v_gene: TRBV4-1
d_gene: TRBD2
j_gene: TRBJ2-1
abundance: -